Shown below are 7 T cell receptor beta chains from a single sample sequenced in a study of control samples from healthy donors and cancer patients. Libraries were prepared by immunoSEQ multiplex PCR; TCRdb keeps only in-frame clonotypes and omits some of them. The sample consists of about 120,000 clones, around nine tenths of them appearing once. The sequencing sample was made of blood. The receptor source for this set is a man aged 30 to 45 in good health.

V usage is TRBV27 and J usage is TRBJ1-4; TRBD1 aligns across 7 bases. This CDR3 comprises 15 residues. CDR1 is MNHEY and CDR2 is SMNVEV in the germline V gene (reference sequence). V was pared by 4 bases and J by 0 bases, with 2 bases of the junction left unmatched. This CDR3 reads CASSSGTATNEKLFF. The CDR3 nucleotides read TGTGCCAGCAGTTCCGGGACAGCAACTAATGAAAAACTGTTTTTT.

The chain uses TRBV30 and TRBJ1-2; D is perhaps TRBD1 (6 bases). Germline CDR1 is GTSNPN and CDR2 is SVGIG (reference sequence). Trimming shortened V by 6 bases and J by 2 bases, and 13 bases separated the two germline ends. The CDR3 has 13 residues. The CDR3 reads CACDWTANYGYTF. DNA for the CDR3: TGTGCCTGTGACTGGACAGCGAACTATGGCTACACCTTC.

This clone was observed a handful of times. The V call is TRBV30, the J call TRBJ2-7; D might be TRBD2 (5 bases). This CDR3 spans 13 amino acids. Germline V gene lookup returns CDR1 GTSNPN and CDR2 SVGIG (reference sequence). V was shortened by 4 bases and J by 0 bases, with 10 bases between the two germline ends. The CDR3 loop reads CAWIHGNSYEQYF. The CDR3 DNA reads as TGTGCCTGGATACACGGGAACTCCTACGAGCAGTACTTC.

The V gene is TRBV10-1, the J gene TRBJ1-1, with 8 bases that match TRBD1. J lost 3 bases, V lost 3 bases, and 9 bases had no gene match. Germline CDR1 reads WNHNN; CDR2 reads SYGVQD (reference sequence). There are 16 residues in the CDR3. Here the CDR3 reads CASSDVRTGKDTEAFF. CDR3 in DNA: TGCGCCAGCAGTGACGTACGGACAGGGAAGGACACTGAAGCTTTCTTT.

This chain uses TRBV4-2 with TRBJ2-1; maybe TRBD2 (6 bases). V lost 8 bases and J 3 bases, leaving 11 bases between the germline ends. Germline loops: CDR1 LGHNA, CDR2 YNFKEQ. This CDR3 is built from 13 residues. CDR3 loop: CASASSDYNEQFF. DNA for the CDR3: TGTGCCAGCGCGTCTAGCGACTACAATGAGCAGTTCTTC.

The chain is built from TRBV19 and TRBJ1-6, with D perhaps TRBD1 (6 bases). This CDR3 is 13 amino acids long. The V end was cut by 6 bases, the J end by 9 bases, with 12 bases between. Germline lookup yields CDR1 LNHDA and CDR2 SQIVND (reference sequence). Written as DNA, the CDR3 is TGTGCCAGTAGCCTGGACAGAGGTTCACCCCTCCACTTT. Its protein is CASSLDRGSPLHF.

The V and J genes are TRBV2 and TRBJ1-6; the D gene is possibly TRBD1 (5 bases). This CDR3 has 15 residues. The ends were cut back, 5 bases at V and 6 bases at J, with 14 bases in the middle. Germline V gene sequence: CDR1 SNHLY, CDR2 FYNNEI. The chain's CDR3 is CASSIRQLVNSPLHF. CDR3 in DNA: TGTGCCAGCAGTATCAGACAGTTGGTTAATTCACCCCTCCACTTT.